One and the same sample provided the 18 T cell receptor beta chains below, sequenced in a study of identical twins. TCRdb processed the 5' RACE reads anew with MiXCR; each CDR3 protein has one entry. The sample includes around 680,000 distinct CDR3 sequences, about 9.4% seen only once; the top ten take about 0.98%. In addition, the sample was reused for a study of yellow fever vaccine responses in identical twins.

Sequencing was done on a sample of PBMCs. The receptors come from a woman aged 18-29 years in good health.

Note on this clonotype: At one end, the junction sequence differs from germline, possibly due to a read error. V and J are TRBV6-5 and TRBJ2-1, with D possibly matching TRBD2 (6 bases). The CDR3 contains 15 residues. CDR1 and CDR2 (germline): MNHEY, SVGAGI. As DNA, the CDR3 is TGTGCCAGCAGATTATGGGCGGGAAAGAACAAAGAGCAGTTCTTC. Amino acids: CASRLWAGKNKEQFF.

This chain uses TRBV5-1 with TRBJ1-4; D remains unclear. The CDR3 runs to 15 residues. Germline V gives CDR1 SGHRS, CDR2 YFSETQ. V was clipped by 1 base and J by 5 bases, with 12 bases between them. Here the CDR3 DNA reads TGCGCCAGCAGCTTGCCGCAAACGGGGAATGAAAAACTGTTTTTT. Its translation is CASSLPQTGNEKLFF.

There are many counts of this clonotype. The chain employs TRBV29-1 and TRBJ2-1; D is uncertain. Trimming removed 8 bases at V and 1 base at J, with 15 bases between. Per the germline V gene, CDR1 is SQVTM and CDR2 is ANQGSEA. The length of the CDR3 is 14 residues. The CDR3 nucleotides are TGCAGCTTTGGGGTCCCGCCTTCCTACAATGAGCAGTTCTTC. Translation gives CSFGVPPSYNEQFF.

This clonotype was detected ten times or more. The J gene is TRBJ2-5, the V gene TRBV15; TRBD1 is a possible D gene (5 bases). The CDR3 length is 13 residues. With 3 bases removed from V and 2 bases from J, the gap between germline ends came to 7 bases. Germline CDR1 reads LNHNV; CDR2 reads YYDKDF (reference sequence). This CDR3 reads CATSRDIQETQYF. The DNA for the CDR3 is TGTGCCACCAGCAGGGACATTCAAGAGACCCAGTACTTC.

This clonotype was observed many times. This chain joins TRBV3-1 and TRBJ1-1, with TRBD1 as a possible D gene (6 bases). The CDR3 sequence is 13 residues long. Trimming shortened V by 4 bases and J by 4 bases, and 10 bases separated the two germline ends. Germline V gene data show CDR1 as LGHDT and CDR2 as YNNKEL (reference sequence). CDR3 in DNA: TGTGCCAGCAGCCGAGAGGGGGTCACTGAAGCTTTCTTT. It is translated as CASSREGVTEAFF.

The chain is built from TRBV12-3 or TRBV12-4 and TRBJ1-3; D uncertain. Trimming cost V 6 bases and J 0 bases, with 6 bases left between them. The CDR3 has 13 residues. CDR3 sequence: CASSRSSGNTIYF. The CDR3 DNA follows: TGTGCCAGCAGCCGGAGCTCTGGAAACACCATATATTTT.

This clonotype was seen ten or more times. The rearrangement uses TRBV18 and TRBJ2-3; perhaps D is TRBD1 or TRBD2 (6 bases each). CDR1 KGHSH and CDR2 LQKENI come from the germline V gene. Trimming stripped 6 bases from V and 4 bases from J, with 17 bases between. The length of the CDR3 is 15 residues. The CDR3: CASSPGASDADTQYF. CDR3 sequence (DNA): TGTGCCAGCTCCCCGGGGGCTAGCGATGCAGATACGCAGTATTTT.

The table lists this clonotype with a few counts. Here the CDR3 reads CATSDSDRLGYTF. The CDR3 DNA is TGTGCCACCAGTGATTCGGACCGTCTTGGCTACACCTTC. V is TRBV24-1 and J is TRBJ1-2; D remains ambiguous. CDR3 length: 13 residues. From germline, CDR1 is KGHDR and CDR2 SFDVKD. Trimming took off 2 bases at V and 7 bases at J, with 10 bases between the two ends.

The chain has TRBV10-3 and TRBJ2-7; D might be TRBD1 (8 bases). Germline CDR1 ENHRY, CDR2 SYGVKD. The CDR3 runs to 14 residues. Trimming took off 3 bases at V and 2 bases at J, with 11 bases between the two ends. The CDR3 DNA is TGTGCCATCAGTGATACAGGGGGGGCCTACGAGCAGTACTTC. It is translated as CAISDTGGAYEQYF.

The chain has TRBV12-5 and TRBJ2-1, with 8 bases fitting TRBD1. The germline V gene has CDR1 LGHNT and CDR2 FRNRAP. The CDR3 is 17 residues long. V shed 0 bases and J 6 bases; nucleotides not matched to a gene: 10. CDR3 in DNA: TGTGCTAGTGGTTTGGTAAAGACAGGGGCTCTCCCCAATGAGCAGTTCTTC. Protein: CASGLVKTGALPNEQFF.

This clonotype was seen ten or more times. This chain uses TRBV5-1 with TRBJ2-3; 7 bases agree with TRBD1. Trimming at V came to 5 bases and at J to 2 bases, leaving 2 bases not matched to a gene. This CDR3 spans 13 amino acids. The germline V gene encodes CDR1 SGHRS and CDR2 YFSETQ. The CDR3, as DNA: TGCGCCAGCAGACAGGGGACCACAGATACGCAGTATTTT. It yields the protein CASRQGTTDTQYF.

This clonotype was detected ten times or more. The chain is built from TRBV10-3 and TRBJ2-2, with 12 bases aligning to TRBD2. Trimming cost V 10 bases and J 5 bases; bases outside gene matches: 8. CDR3 length equals 15 residues. Germline V gene sequence: CDR1 ENHRY, CDR2 SYGVKD. The CDR3 sequence is CATRLAGAWTGELFF. In nucleotides, the CDR3 is TGTGCCACTAGACTAGCGGGAGCATGGACCGGGGAGCTGTTTTTT.

This clonotype was counted between two and nine times. This chain uses TRBV3-1 with TRBJ2-1; D is perhaps TRBD2 (5 bases). V was pared by 0 bases and J by 8 bases, with 17 bases between. The CDR3 is made up of 16 amino acids. Germline loops: CDR1 LGHDT, CDR2 YNNKEL (reference sequence). For the CDR3, the DNA is TGTGCCAGCAGCCAAGATCTAGCCATCGGGCTCGATGAGCAGTTCTTC. Protein sequence: CASSQDLAIGLDEQFF.

The V call is TRBV6-4, the J call TRBJ2-1; TRBD2 aligns across 9 bases. Unmatched junction bases numbered 7, after V lost 3 bases and J lost 7 bases. This CDR3 has 15 residues. Germline V lookup: CDR1 MRHNA, CDR2 SNTAGT. CDR3 coding DNA: TGTGCCAGCAGTGATAATAGCGGGAGTGGGAATGAGCAGTTCTTC. Translating it yields CASSDNSGSGNEQFF.

This clonotype was counted at least ten times. V usage is TRBV12-3 or TRBV12-4 and J usage is TRBJ2-1; 10 positions agree with TRBD2. This CDR3 contains 14 residues. J lost 8 bases, V lost 6 bases, and 7 bases had no gene match. The CDR3 nucleotides are TGTGCCAGCAGGATAGCGGGAGGTAGGGATGAGCAGTTCTTC. Protein sequence: CASRIAGGRDEQFF.

The V call is TRBV29-1, the J call TRBJ2-6; TRBD1 matches 7 bases. Trimming cost V 5 bases and J 2 bases; bases outside gene matches: 3. Germline CDR1 and CDR2: SQVTM and ANQGSEA. This CDR3 contains 14 residues. For the CDR3, the DNA is TGCAGCGTTTCTGGGACAGCTGGGGCCAACGTCCTGACTTTC. Its protein is CSVSGTAGANVLTF.

This clonotype was counted only a few times. The gene calls are TRBV24-1 and TRBJ2-2; D not certain. Trimming removed 8 bases at V and 1 base at J, with 13 bases between. The CDR3 consists of 15 residues. CDR1 is KGHDR, CDR2 SFDVKD, per germline. The CDR3 sequence is CATNTRQMNTGELFF. The CDR3 DNA follows: TGTGCCACCAATACTCGGCAGATGAACACCGGGGAGCTGTTTTTT.

This clonotype was seen only a few times. The rearrangement uses TRBV6-1 and TRBJ1-1, with 7 bases fitting TRBD1. Germline CDR1 reads MNHNS; CDR2 reads SASEGT. This CDR3 has 15 amino acids. V gave up 2 bases and J gave up 1 base; unmatched junction bases: 4. The CDR3 DNA reads as TGTGCCAGCAGTGAATGGGACAGCGAGAACACTGAAGCTTTCTTT. It yields the protein CASSEWDSENTEAFF.